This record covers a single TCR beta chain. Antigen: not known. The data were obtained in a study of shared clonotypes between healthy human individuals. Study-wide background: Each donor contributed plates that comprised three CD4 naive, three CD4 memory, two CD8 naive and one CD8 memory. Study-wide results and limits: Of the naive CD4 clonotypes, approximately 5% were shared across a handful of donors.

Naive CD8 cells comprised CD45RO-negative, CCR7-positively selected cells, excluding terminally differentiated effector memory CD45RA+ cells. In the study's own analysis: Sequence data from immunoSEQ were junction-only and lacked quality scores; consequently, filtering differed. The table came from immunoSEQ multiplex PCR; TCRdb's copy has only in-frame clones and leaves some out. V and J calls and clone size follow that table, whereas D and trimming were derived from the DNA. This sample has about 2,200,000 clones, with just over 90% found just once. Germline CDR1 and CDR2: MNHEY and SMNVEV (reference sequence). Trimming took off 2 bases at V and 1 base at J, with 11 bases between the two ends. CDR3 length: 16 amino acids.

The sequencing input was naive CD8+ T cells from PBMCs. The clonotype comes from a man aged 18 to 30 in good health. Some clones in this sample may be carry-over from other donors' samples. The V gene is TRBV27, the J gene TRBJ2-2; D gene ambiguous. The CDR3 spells CASSLLVQLNTGELFF. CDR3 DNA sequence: TGTGCCAGCAGTTTACTGGTACAGTTGAACACCGGGGAGCTGTTTTTT.